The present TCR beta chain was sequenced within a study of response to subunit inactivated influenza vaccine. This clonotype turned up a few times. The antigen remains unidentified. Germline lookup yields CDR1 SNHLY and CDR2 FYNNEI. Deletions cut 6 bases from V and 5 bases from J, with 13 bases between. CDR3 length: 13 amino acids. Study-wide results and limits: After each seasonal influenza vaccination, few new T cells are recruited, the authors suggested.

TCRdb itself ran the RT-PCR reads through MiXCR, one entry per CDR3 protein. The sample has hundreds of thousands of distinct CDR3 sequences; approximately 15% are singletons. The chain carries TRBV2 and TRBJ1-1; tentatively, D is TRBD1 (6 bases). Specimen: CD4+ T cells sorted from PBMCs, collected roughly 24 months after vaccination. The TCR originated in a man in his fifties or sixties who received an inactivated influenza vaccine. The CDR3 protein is CASSALGGTEAFF. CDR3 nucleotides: TGTGCCAGCAGCGCATTAGGGGGGACTGAAGCTTTCTTT.